This TCR beta chain is drawn from a study of brain T cells in children with intractable seizures (dated by TCRdb to the early 2020s). Notes on the research overall: A NanoString immunology panel was first used to screen resected brain tissue from about 54 pediatric epilepsy surgery cases for immune gene transcripts. Among the roughly 12 selected surgery cases, pre-surgery blood was additionally sequenced for eight, leaving four cases with brain tissue only.

The time point label, read with the paper, signifies: blood from clinic visit 5 months post-surgery; TSC patient then seizure free. The surgery cases that showed the highest brain T cell transcript signatures were chosen for TCR beta chain sequencing of brain tissue, and of blood when it was available. Before surgery, patients had received at least one anti-epileptic drug. TCR-sequenced patients were children with drug-resistant epilepsy due to tuberous sclerosis complex, focal cortical dysplasia, Rasmussen encephalitis or hemimegalencephaly. The Monarch genomic DNA purification kit was used to extract bulk genomic DNA from unsorted brain tissue and from whole blood. In regard to this clone: Its antigen has not been determined. Base qualities were left out, and no much larger clone turns up one base away.

From cysteine to phenylalanine, the CDR3 is 13 amino acids long. Kept here is only the CDR3 DNA, which spans 39 bases and is read in frame from base 1. In the germline V gene, CDR1 corresponds to ENHRY and CDR2 to SYGVKD. V is clipped by 0 bases and J by 4 bases, and the sequence between their germline boundaries is 6 bases long. Points the paper makes about the study in general: Sequencing depth differed between pre- and post-surgery blood, so clones missing from the pre-surgery sample may reflect undersampling. Viral specificity was inferred only from CDR3 sequence similarity, and patients' HCMV serostatus was unknown.

The immunoSEQ assay was used to generate TCR beta chain sequences from genomic DNA. Per the authors' processing: CDR3 sequences not starting with the conserved framework cysteine at position 104 were manually removed. Clonality was calculated as one minus the normalized Shannon's Diversity Index, with values ranging from 0 (maximal diversity) to 1 (oligoclonal). Chi-squared comparison-of-proportions tests were used to check whether the frequency of the same CDR3 differed between samples, for example brain versus blood. Public clonotypes were identified through searches of immuneACCESS, and similarity to known antiviral clonotypes was evaluated with the VDJdb browser. Sourced from immuneACCESS, this table was stored by TCRdb with only in-frame sequences that have V and J called. A share of the clones is absent; for the studies checked, an unresolved V gene accounts for under half, and the remainder has no known explanation. The V and J calls and clone size were taken over from that table, and D and trimming were inferred from the DNA. Here the sample has under 400,000 clones; more than 85% occur a single time. The biggest ten clones account for 5.7% of the sample.

The material was peripheral blood, obtained approximately 5 months after surgery. The receptor was isolated from a boy younger than two with tuberous sclerosis and intractable seizures. The sequence links TRBV10-3 to TRBJ1-1; the D segment cannot be called with confidence. The nucleotide sequence reads TGTGCCATCAGTGAGTCGATCAGCACTGAAGCTTTCTTT. It translates to CAISESISTEAFF.